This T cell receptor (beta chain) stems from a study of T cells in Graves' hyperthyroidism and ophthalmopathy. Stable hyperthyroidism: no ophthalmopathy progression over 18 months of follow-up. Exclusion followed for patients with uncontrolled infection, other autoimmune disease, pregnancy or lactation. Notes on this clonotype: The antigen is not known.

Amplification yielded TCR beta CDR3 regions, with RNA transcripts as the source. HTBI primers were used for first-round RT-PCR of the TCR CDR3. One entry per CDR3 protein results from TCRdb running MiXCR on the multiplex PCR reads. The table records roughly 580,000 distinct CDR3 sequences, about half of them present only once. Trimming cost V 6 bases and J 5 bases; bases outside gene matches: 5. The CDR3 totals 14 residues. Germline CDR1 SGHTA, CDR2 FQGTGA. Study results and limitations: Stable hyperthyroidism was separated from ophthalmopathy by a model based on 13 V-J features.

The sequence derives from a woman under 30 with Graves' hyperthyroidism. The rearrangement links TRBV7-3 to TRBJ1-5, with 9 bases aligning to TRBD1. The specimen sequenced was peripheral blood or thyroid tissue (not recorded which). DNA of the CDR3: TGTGCCAGCAGAAAAACAGGGGGCCATCAGCCCCAGCATTTT. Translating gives CASRKTGGHQPQHF.